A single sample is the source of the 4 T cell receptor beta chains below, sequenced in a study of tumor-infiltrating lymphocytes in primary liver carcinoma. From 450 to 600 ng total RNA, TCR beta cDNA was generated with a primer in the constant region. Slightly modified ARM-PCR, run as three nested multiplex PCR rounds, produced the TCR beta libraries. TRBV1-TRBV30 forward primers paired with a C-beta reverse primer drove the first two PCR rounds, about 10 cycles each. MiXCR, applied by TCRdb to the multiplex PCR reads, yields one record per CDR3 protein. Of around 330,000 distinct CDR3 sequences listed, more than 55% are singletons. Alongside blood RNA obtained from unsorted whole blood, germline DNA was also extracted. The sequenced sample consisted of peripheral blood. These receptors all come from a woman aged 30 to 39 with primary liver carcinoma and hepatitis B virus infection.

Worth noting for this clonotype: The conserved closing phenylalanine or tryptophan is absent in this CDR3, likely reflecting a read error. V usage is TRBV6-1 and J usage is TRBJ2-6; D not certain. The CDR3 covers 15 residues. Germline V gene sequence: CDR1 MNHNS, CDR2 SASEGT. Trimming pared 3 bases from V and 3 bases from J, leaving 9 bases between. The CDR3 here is CASSDWGSGANVLTL. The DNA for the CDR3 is TGTGCCAGCAGTGATTGGGGAAGTGGGGCCAACGTCCTGACTCTC.

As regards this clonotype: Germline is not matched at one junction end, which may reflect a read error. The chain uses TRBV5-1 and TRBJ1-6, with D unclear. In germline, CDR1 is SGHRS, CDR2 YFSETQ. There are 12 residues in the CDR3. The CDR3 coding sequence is TGCGCCAGCAGGTTGGAGAATTCACCCCTCCACTTT. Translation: CASRLENSPLHF.

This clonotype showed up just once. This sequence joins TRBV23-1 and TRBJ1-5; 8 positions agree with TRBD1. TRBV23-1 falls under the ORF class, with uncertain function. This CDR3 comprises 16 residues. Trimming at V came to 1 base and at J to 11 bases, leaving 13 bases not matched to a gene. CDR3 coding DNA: TGCGCCAGCAGTCAATTGTGGCAGGGGGCTCGCCGGACCCAGCATTTT. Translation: CASSQLWQGARRTQHF.

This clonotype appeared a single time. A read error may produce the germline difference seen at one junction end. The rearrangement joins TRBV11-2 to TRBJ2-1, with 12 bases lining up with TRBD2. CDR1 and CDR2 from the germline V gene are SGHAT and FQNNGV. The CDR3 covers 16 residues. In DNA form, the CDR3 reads TGTGCCAGCAGGGTCGGACTAGCGGGAATGAACAATGTGCAGTTATTC. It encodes CASRVGLAGMNNVQLF.